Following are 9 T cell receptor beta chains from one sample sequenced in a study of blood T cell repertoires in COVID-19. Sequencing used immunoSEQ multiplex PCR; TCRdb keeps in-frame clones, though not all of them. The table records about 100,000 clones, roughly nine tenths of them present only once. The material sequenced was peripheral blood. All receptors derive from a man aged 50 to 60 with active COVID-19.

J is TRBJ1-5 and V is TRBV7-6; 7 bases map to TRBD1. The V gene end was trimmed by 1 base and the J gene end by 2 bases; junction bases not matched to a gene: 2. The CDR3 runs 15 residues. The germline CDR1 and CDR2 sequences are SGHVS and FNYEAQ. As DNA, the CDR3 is TGTGCCAGCAGCTTAGGGGACAGAGGCAATCAGCCCCAGCATTTT. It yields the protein CASSLGDRGNQPQHF.

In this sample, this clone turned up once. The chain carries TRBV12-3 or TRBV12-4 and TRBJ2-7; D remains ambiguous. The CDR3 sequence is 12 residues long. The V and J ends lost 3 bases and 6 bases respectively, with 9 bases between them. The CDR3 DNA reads TGTGCCAGCAGTTTTTATCCCGGCGAGCAGTACGTC. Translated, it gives CASSFYPGEQYV.

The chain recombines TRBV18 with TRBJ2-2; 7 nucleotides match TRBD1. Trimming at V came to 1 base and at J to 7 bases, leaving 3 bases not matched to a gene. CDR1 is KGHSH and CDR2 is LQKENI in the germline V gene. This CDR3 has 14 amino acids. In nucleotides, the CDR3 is TGTGCCAGCTCACCACTCCAGGGGGTCGGGGAGCTGTTTTTT. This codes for CASSPLQGVGELFF.

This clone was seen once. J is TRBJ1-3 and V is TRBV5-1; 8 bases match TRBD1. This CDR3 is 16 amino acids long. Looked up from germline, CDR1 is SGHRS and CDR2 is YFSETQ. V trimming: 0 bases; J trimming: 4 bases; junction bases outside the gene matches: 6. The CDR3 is CASSLETGVSGNTIYF. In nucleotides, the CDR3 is TGCGCCAGCAGCTTGGAGACAGGGGTATCAGGAAACACCATATATTTT. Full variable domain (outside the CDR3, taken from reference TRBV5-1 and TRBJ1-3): KAGVTQTPRYLIKTRGQQVTLSCSPISGHRSVSWYQQTPGQGLQFLFEYFSETQRNKGNFPGRFSGRQFSNSRSEMNVSTLELGDSALYLCASSLETGVSGNTIYFGEGSWLTVV.

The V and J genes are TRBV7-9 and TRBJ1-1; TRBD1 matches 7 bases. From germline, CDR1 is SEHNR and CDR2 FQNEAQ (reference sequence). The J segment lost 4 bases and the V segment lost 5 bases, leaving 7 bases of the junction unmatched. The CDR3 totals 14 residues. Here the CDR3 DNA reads TGTGCCAGCAGCCGATCGACAGGGACCACTGAAGCTTTCTTT. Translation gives CASSRSTGTTEAFF.

CDR3 residues: CASSPRQGYQPQHF. CDR3 coding DNA: TGTGCCAGCAGTCCTCGGCAGGGCTATCAGCCCCAGCATTTT. This chain joins TRBV6-6 and TRBJ1-5, with TRBD1 as a possible D gene (5 bases). In germline, CDR1 is MNHNY, CDR2 SVGAGI (reference sequence). The CDR3 extends over 14 amino acids. V lost 5 bases, J lost 5 bases, and 13 bases lay in between.

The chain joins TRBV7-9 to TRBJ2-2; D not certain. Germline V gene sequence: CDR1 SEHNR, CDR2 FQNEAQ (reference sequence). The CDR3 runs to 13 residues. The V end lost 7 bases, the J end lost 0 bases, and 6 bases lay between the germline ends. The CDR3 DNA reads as TGTGCCAGCATACAGCCGAACACCGGGGAGCTGTTTTTT. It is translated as CASIQPNTGELFF.

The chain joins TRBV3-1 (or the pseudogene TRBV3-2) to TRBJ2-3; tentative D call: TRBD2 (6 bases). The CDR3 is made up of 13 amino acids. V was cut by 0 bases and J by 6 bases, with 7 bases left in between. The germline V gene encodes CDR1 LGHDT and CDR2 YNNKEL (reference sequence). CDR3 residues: CASSQDRGDTQYF. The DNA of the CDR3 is TGTGCCAGCAGCCAAGATCGGGGGGATACGCAGTATTTT.

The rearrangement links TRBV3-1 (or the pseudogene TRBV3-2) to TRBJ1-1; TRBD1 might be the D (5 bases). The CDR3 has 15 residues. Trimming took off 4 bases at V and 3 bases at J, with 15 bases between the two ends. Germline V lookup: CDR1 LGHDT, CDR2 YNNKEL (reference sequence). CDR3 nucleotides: TGTGCCAGCAGCCGTCAGGGTTTAGGGGACACTGAAGCTTTCTTT. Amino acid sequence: CASSRQGLGDTEAFF.